The 10 T cell receptor beta chains below come from one sample, sequenced in a study of blood T cell repertoires in COVID-19. Here immunoSEQ multiplex PCR was the method, and the copy in TCRdb shows in-frame clones only, minus some. This sample carries some 240,000 clones, about nine tenths of them seen once, and the ten largest clones take approximately 7.6%. Sample: peripheral blood. The receptors were sampled from a man between 60 and 75 years old who had recovered from COVID-19.

The chain uses TRBV3-1 (or the pseudogene TRBV3-2) and TRBJ1-4; possible D gene TRBD1, 6 bases. Per germline, CDR1 LGHDT and CDR2 YNNKEL (reference sequence). The CDR3 length is 14 residues. The ends were cut back, 2 bases at V and 16 bases at J, with 20 bases in the middle. The CDR3 sequence: CASSQHGVMGAEFF. Written as DNA, the CDR3 is TGTGCCAGCAGCCAACATGGGGTGATGGGGGCAGAGTTTTTT.

The V and J genes are TRBV27 and TRBJ2-7, with 7 nucleotides matching TRBD2. Germline V gene data show CDR1 as MNHEY and CDR2 as SMNVEV (reference sequence). CDR3 size: 13 residues. J was trimmed by 4 bases and V by 5 bases; bases with no gene match: 5. For the CDR3, the DNA is TGTGCCAGCAGTCGACGGGGGGATTACGAGCAGTACTTC. Protein: CASSRRGDYEQYF.

The V call is TRBV28, the J call TRBJ2-7; 8 bases align to TRBD1. Germline V lookup: CDR1 MDHEN, CDR2 SYDVKM. The CDR3 covers 14 residues. V shed 6 bases, J shed 2 bases, and the junction held 6 bases outside the gene matches. The CDR3 DNA sequence: TGTGCCAGCAGATCGACAGGGGCAACCTACGAGCAGTACTTC. This encodes CASRSTGATYEQYF.

The chain recombines TRBV19 with TRBJ2-3, with D possibly matching TRBD2 (6 bases). Germline V gene lookup returns CDR1 LNHDA and CDR2 SQIVND (reference sequence). V dropped 6 bases and J dropped 0 bases, with 22 bases sitting between them. The CDR3 contains 18 residues. The DNA for the CDR3 is TGTGCCAGTAGGGACTCGGACGGGGGACTGATTAGCACAGATACGCAGTATTTT. Amino acid sequence: CASRDSDGGLISTDTQYF.

V and J are TRBV7-9 and TRBJ1-4; TRBD1 aligns across 8 bases. Germline loops: CDR1 SEHNR, CDR2 FQNEAQ (reference sequence). V lost 4 bases to trimming and J lost 2 bases; unmatched junction nucleotides: 9. The CDR3 consists of 17 residues. The CDR3 DNA is TGTGCCAGCAGCTCCGGACAGGGCCAAACGACTAATGAAAAACTGTTTTTT. Protein: CASSSGQGQTTNEKLFF.

The chain carries TRBV5-1 and TRBJ2-7; TRBD1 matches at 8 bases. With V trimmed by 4 bases and J by 1 base, 4 bases remained unmatched. CDR1 is SGHRS and CDR2 is YFSETQ in the germline V gene. CDR3 length: 14 amino acids. The CDR3 sequence: CASSDGTGSYEQYF. The CDR3 bases are TGCGCCAGCAGCGATGGGACAGGATCCTACGAGCAGTACTTC.

The V and J genes are TRBV7-2 and TRBJ2-2, with TRBD2 identical over 11 bases. This CDR3 comprises 18 residues. The trim removed 3 bases at V and 2 bases at J, leaving 8 bases unmatched. The germline gives CDR1 SGHTA, CDR2 FQGNSA. The CDR3 DNA is TGTGCCAGCAGCTTTTCTTTACTAGCGGGGGCCAACACCGGGGAGCTGTTTTTT. Protein sequence: CASSFSLLAGANTGELFF.

The sample holds one count of this clone. The V call is TRBV4-2, the J call TRBJ1-4; TRBD1 might be the D (5 bases). Germline-derived CDR1 and CDR2 are LGHNA and YNFKEQ. The CDR3 sequence is 13 residues long. The V and J ends lost 2 bases and 5 bases respectively, with 6 bases between them. The CDR3 here is CASSQSGNEKLFF. The CDR3 DNA follows: TGTGCCAGCAGCCAATCAGGGAATGAAAAACTGTTTTTT.

The chain has TRBV18 and TRBJ1-4; maybe TRBD1 (6 bases). The CDR3 covers 15 residues. Trimming cost V 4 bases and J 4 bases, with 13 bases left between them. CDR1 and CDR2 (germline): KGHSH, LQKENI. The CDR3 nucleotides are TGTGCCAGCTCACGGTGGACAGATATTAATGAAAAACTGTTTTTT. It translates to CASSRWTDINEKLFF.

This chain connects TRBV21-1 to TRBJ1-2; the D call in the table, TRBD1, was not verified against the DNA. TRBV21-1 is noted as a pseudogene. This CDR3 region has 16 residues. This CDR3 reads CASSNGGQGSNYGYTF. CDR3 coding DNA: TGTGCCAGCAGCAACGGGGGACAGGGGTCGAACTATGGCTACACCTTC.